This T cell receptor beta chain originates from a study of Ad26.COV2.S vaccination and SARS-CoV-2 variants. For the study at large: Donor participated within the Ad26.COV2.S arm of the COV1001 trial.

Trimming left V 1 base short and J 5 bases short, with 14 bases between. The CDR3 totals 15 residues. Germline lookup yields CDR1 SEHNR and CDR2 FQNEAQ (reference sequence). Here immunoSEQ multiplex PCR was the method, and the copy in TCRdb shows in-frame clones only, minus some. The sample lists roughly 420,000 clones; approximately 90% were seen once. Specified treatment: over 15 received Ad26.COV2.S at low or high dose, single or two shots; 5 received placebo; per-sample allocation not given. Collection of the samples took place on day 63 after the first injection of vaccine or placebo. This TCR came from a person aged 18-60 years who received the Ad26.COV2.S COVID-19 vaccine or a placebo. The sequences come from peripheral blood, collected in a trial of Ad26.COV2.S vaccine versus placebo. The J gene is TRBJ2-5, the V gene TRBV7-9; D possibly corresponds to TRBD2 (5 bases). DNA for the CDR3: TGTGCCAGCAGCTTAGTAGCGAAGCCGGCGGAGACCCAGTACTTC. It encodes CASSLVAKPAETQYF.